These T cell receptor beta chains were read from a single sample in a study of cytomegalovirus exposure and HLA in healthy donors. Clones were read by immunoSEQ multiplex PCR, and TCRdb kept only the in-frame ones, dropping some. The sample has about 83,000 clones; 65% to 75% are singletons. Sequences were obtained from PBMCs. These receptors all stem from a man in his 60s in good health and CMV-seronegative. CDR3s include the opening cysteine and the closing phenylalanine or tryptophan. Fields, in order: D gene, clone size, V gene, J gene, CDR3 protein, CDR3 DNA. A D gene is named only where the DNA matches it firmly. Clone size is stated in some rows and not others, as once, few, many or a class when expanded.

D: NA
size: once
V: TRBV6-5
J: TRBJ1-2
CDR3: CASTQEGGLKGYTF
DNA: TGTGCCAGCACCCAGGAGGGGGGGCTAAAAGGCTACACCTTC

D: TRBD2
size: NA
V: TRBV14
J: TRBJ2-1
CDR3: CASNSLAGSGEQFF
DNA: TGTGCCAGCAATAGTCTAGCGGGGTCGGGAGAGCAGTTCTTC

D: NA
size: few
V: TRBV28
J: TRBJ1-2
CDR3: CASSFFGGYTF
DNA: TGTGCCAGCAGTTTTTTCGGGGGCTACACCTTC

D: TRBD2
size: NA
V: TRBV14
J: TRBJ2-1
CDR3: CASSRLGGGGPYNEQFF
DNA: TGTGCCAGCAGTCGCCTCGGGGGCGGGGGGCCTTACAATGAGCAGTTCTTC

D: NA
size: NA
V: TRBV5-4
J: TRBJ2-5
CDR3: CASSLRGFQETQYF
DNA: TGTGCCAGCAGCTTACGGGGGTTTCAAGAGACCCAGTACTTC

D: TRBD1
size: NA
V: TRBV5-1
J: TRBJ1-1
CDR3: CASSPTGGNTEAFF
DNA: TGCGCCAGCAGCCCGACAGGGGGGAACACTGAAGCTTTCTTT

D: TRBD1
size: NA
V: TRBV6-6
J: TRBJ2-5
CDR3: CASSLQTGAETQYF
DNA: TGTGCCAGCAGTCTCCAGACAGGGGCAGAGACCCAGTACTTC

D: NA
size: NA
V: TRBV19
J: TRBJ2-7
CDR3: CASSYGGDSYEQYF
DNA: TGTGCCAGTAGTTATGGCGGGGACTCCTACGAGCAGTACTTC

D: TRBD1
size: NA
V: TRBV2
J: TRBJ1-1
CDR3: CASSTHRGTEAFF
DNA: TGTGCCAGCAGTACACACAGGGGCACTGAAGCTTTCTTT

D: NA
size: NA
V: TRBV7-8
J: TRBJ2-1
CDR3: CASSTGTGFSGGLNEQFF
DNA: TGTGCCAGCAGCACCGGGACAGGGTTTAGCGGGGGCTTGAATGAGCAGTTCTTC

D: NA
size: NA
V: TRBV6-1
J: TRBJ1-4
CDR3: CASSGSEEGGEKLFF
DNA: TGTGCCAGCAGTGGGAGCGAGGAAGGGGGTGAAAAACTGTTTTTT

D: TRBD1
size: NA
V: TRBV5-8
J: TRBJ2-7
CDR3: CASSFGTGGYEQYF
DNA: TGTGCCAGCAGCTTCGGGACAGGGGGCTACGAGCAGTACTTC

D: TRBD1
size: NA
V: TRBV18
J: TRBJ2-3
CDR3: CASSADRGRSEDTQYF
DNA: TGTGCCAGCTCAGCGGACAGGGGACGATCAGAAGATACGCAGTATTTT

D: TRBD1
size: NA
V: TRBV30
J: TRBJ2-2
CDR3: CAATRGRTTGELFF
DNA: TGTGCCGCAACCAGGGGGCGGACCACCGGGGAGCTGTTTTTT

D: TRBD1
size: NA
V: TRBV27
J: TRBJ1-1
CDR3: CASSSSTGARAFF
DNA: TGTGCCAGCAGTTCCTCGACAGGGGCAAGAGCTTTCTTT

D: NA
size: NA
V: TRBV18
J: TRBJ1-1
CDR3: CASSRSDSWEAFF
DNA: TGTGCCAGCTCAAGGTCCGACTCGTGGGAAGCTTTCTTT

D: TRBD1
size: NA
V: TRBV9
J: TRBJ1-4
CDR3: CASSPTRTGSNEKLFF
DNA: TGTGCCAGCAGCCCCACGAGGACAGGGAGTAATGAAAAACTGTTTTTT

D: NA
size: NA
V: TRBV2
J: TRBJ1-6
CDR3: CASRSGDTKNSPLHF
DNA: TGTGCCAGCAGGTCCGGGGACACGAAGAATTCACCCCTCCACTTT

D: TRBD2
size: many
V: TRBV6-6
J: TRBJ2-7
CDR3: CASREGLGYEQYF
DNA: TGTGCCAGCAGGGAAGGACTAGGCTACGAGCAGTACTTC

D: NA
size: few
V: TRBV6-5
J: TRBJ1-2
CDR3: CASSHRSLGGGYTF
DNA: TGTGCCAGCAGCCACAGGAGCCTTGGCGGCGGCTACACCTTC

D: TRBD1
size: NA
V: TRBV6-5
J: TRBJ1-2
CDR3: CASSYGQGANYGYTF
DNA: TGTGCCAGCAGTTACGGACAGGGAGCTAACTATGGCTACACCTTC

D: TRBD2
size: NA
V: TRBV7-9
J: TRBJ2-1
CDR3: CASSARDGGLGQFF
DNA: TGTGCCAGCAGCGCCCGGGACGGGGGGTTAGGGCAGTTCTTC

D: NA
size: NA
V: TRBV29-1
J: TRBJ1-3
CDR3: CSVSGLGGNTIYF
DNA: TGCAGCGTTTCAGGGTTGGGAGGAAACACCATATATTTT

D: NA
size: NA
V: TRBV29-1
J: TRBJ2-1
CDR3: CSAAPGLEKVNEQFF
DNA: TGCAGCGCCGCCCCGGGTCTCGAAAAGGTCAATGAGCAGTTCTTC

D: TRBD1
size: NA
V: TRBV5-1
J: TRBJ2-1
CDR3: CASRAGQGALNEQFF
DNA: TGCGCCAGCAGAGCTGGACAGGGGGCCTTAAATGAGCAGTTCTTC

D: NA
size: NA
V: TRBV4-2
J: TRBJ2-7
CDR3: CASSQDLRGGAYEQYF
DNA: TGTGCCAGCAGCCAAGATTTGAGGGGGGGGGCCTACGAGCAGTACTTC

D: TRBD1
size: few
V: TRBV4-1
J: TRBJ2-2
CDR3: CASSQDLRDRSLGELFF
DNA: TGCGCCAGCAGCCAAGATCTTCGGGACAGATCACTCGGGGAGCTGTTTTTT

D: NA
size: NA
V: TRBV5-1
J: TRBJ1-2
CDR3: CASSSGDPNYGYTF
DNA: TGCGCCAGCAGCTCAGGGGACCCCAACTATGGCTACACCTTC

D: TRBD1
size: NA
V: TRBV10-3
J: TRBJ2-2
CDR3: CAISGTGGIGELFF
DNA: TGTGCCATCAGCGGGACAGGGGGCATCGGGGAGCTGTTTTTT

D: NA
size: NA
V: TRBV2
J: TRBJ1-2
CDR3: CATQVQRNYGYTF
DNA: TGTGCCACCCAGGTCCAACGGAACTATGGCTACACCTTC

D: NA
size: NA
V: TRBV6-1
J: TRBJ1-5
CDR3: CASSALYRNNQPQHF
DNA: TGTGCCAGCAGTGCACTTTACAGGAACAATCAGCCCCAGCATTTT

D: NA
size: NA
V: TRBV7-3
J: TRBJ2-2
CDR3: CVCRGERTGELFF
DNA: TGTGTCTGCAGGGGCGAGAGAACCGGGGAGCTGTTTTTT

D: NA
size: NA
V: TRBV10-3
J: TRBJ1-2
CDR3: CAISVGRENGYTF
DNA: TGTGCCATCAGTGTAGGCAGGGAAAACGGCTACACCTTC

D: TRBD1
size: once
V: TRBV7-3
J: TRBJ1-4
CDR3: CASSSFRGAGGKLFF
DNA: TGTGCCAGCAGCTCCTTCAGGGGGGCGGGGGGAAAACTGTTTTTT

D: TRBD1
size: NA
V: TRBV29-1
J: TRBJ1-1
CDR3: CSVVGQGVWGTEAFF
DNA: TGCAGCGTTGTGGGACAGGGGGTTTGGGGCACTGAAGCTTTCTTT

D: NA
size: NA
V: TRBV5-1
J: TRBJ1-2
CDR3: CASSLVSVAYGYTF
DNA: TGCGCCAGCAGCTTGGTGTCAGTGGCCTATGGCTACACCTTC

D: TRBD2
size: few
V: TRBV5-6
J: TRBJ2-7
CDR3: CASSWGLAGGSEQYF
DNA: TGTGCCAGCTCGTGGGGACTAGCGGGGGGGTCCGAGCAGTACTTC

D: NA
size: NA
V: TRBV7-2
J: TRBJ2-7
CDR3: CASSLAPGAGRQYF
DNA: TGTGCCAGCAGCTTAGCACCAGGGGCCGGCCGGCAGTACTTC

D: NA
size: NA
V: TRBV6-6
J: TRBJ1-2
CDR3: CASINHSYGYTF
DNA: TGTGCCAGCATCAATCACAGCTATGGCTACACCTTC

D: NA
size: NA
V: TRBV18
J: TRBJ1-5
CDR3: CASSPGGGPGNQPQHF
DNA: TGTGCCAGCTCACCGGGAGGGGGGCCCGGCAATCAGCCCCAGCATTTT

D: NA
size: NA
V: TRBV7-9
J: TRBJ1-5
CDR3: CSSSGAYSNQPQHF
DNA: TGTTCCAGCAGTGGGGCGTATAGCAATCAGCCCCAGCATTTT

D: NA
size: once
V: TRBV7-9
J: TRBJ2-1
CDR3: CSSSPPQGQGNEQFF
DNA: TGTTCCAGCAGCCCACCCCAGGGGCAAGGCAATGAGCAGTTCTTC

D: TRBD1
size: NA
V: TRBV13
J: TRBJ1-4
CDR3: CASSLGDRNNEKLFF
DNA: TGTGCCAGCAGCTTAGGGGACAGGAACAATGAAAAACTGTTTTTT

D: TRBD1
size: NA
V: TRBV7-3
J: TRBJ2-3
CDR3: CASSLSANRGADTQYF
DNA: TGTGCCAGCAGCTTATCGGCGAACAGGGGCGCAGATACGCAGTATTTT

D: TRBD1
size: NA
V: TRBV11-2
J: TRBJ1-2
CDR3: CASSPGTGNGYTF
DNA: TGTGCCAGCAGCCCCGGGACAGGGAATGGCTACACCTTC

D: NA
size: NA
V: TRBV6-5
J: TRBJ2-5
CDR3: CASSYRGGGETQYF
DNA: TGTGCCAGCAGTTACAGAGGGGGTGGAGAGACCCAGTACTTC

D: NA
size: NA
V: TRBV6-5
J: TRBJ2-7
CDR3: CASSYSPEPAYEQYF
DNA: TGTGCCAGCAGTTACTCGCCAGAACCTGCCTACGAGCAGTACTTC

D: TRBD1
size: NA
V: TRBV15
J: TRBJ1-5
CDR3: CATSGGTGQPQHF
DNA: TGTGCCACCAGCGGCGGGACAGGCCAGCCCCAGCATTTT

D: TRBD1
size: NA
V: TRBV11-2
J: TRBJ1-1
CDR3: CASSEDRGSTEAFF
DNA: TGTGCCAGCAGTGAGGACAGGGGAAGCACTGAAGCTTTCTTT

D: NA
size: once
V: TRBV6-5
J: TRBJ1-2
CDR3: CASSYSQNYGYTF
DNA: TGTGCCAGCAGTTACTCACAAAACTATGGCTACACCTTC